The clone carrying this T cell receptor (beta chain) was found many times. Its cognate antigen is unknown. From the 5' RACE reads, TCRdb called clonotypes with MiXCR, one entry per CDR3 protein. The sample shows roughly 41,000 distinct CDR3 sequences, 5% to 6.5% of them seen only once. The data belong to a study of early T cells in non-severe SARS-CoV-2 infection. Study-wide context: Sequenced material consisted of bulk RNA (from unsorted whole blood), and chains were unpaired. Study-level results: Matching results from VDJdb favored anti-spike CD8 responses, leaving private and CD4 specificities undetected.

Germline V gives CDR1 SGHTA, CDR2 FQGNSA. The CDR3 is made up of 18 amino acids. Trimming at V came to 0 bases and at J to 8 bases, leaving 12 bases not matched to a gene. The sequenced sample was whole blood. The rearrangement links TRBV7-2 to TRBJ1-4, with 10 bases identical to TRBD1. This TCR came from an adult who was a healthcare worker with PCR-confirmed SARS-CoV-2 infection or an uninfected control (not recorded which). The DNA of the CDR3 is TGTGCCAGCAGCTTAGCGAGGCCTCGACAGGGGGCAGAAGAAAAACTGTTTTTT. Encoded protein: CASSLARPRQGAEEKLFF.